The 8 T cell receptor beta chains presented below share a single source sample, sequenced in a study of shared clonotypes between healthy human individuals. This table comes from immunoSEQ multiplex PCR, and its TCRdb copy is limited to in-frame clones, with some not included. This sample has fewer than 500,000 clones; 60% to 80% occur once, and the top ten carry under 15%. Sequenced sample: PBMCs. The receptors originated from a woman aged 35 to 49 in good health. Some clones in this sample may be carry-over from other donors' samples.

This clone was seen a single time. The CDR3 DNA follows: TGCGCCAGCACGGGGACAGCAACATCCTACGAGCAGTACTTC. It translates to CASTGTATSYEQYF. This chain joins TRBV5-1 and TRBJ2-7, with TRBD1 matching 7 bases. J gave up 1 base and V 6 bases, and 7 bases lay outside the gene matches. The length of the CDR3 is 14 residues. Per germline, CDR1 SGHRS and CDR2 YFSETQ.

With regard to this clone: The identical CDR3 is also encoded by other nucleotide sequences in the sample. The V and J genes are TRBV18 and TRBJ2-7; D is ambiguous. Germline V gene sequence: CDR1 KGHSH, CDR2 LQKENI. Trimming removed 3 bases at V and 3 bases at J, with 6 bases between. This CDR3 has 12 amino acids. The chain's CDR3 is CASSPDGYEQYF. CDR3 nucleotides: TGTGCCAGCTCACCTGACGGCTACGAGCAGTACTTC.

The V call is TRBV10-3, the J call TRBJ2-7; 8 bases are a match to TRBD1. Trimming took 11 bases from V and 5 from J; bases not matched to a gene: 8. The CDR3 spans 12 residues. Germline loops: CDR1 ENHRY, CDR2 SYGVKD. The CDR3 nucleotides read TGTGCCTCGTGGACAGGGACGGACGAGCAGTACTTC. This gives the protein CASWTGTDEQYF.

The chain uses TRBV5-1 and TRBJ2-1; 12 bases match TRBD2. Germline assignment: CDR1 SGHRS and CDR2 YFSETQ. V was clipped by 3 bases and J by 5 bases; unmatched bases: 6. The CDR3 is 16 amino acids. The CDR3 region is CASSSLGLAGNNEQFF. Written as DNA, the CDR3 is TGCGCCAGCAGCTCACTTGGACTAGCGGGAAACAATGAGCAGTTCTTC.

This clone showed up just a few times. The CDR3 DNA reads TGTGCCAGCAGCTCAGGACAGGGATATGAAAAACTGTTTTTT. Protein sequence: CASSSGQGYEKLFF. V and J are TRBV5-4 and TRBJ1-4; 8 bases match TRBD1. Germline trimming cut 3 bases from V and 6 bases from J; bases unmatched to any gene: 4. Germline CDR1 is SGHNT and CDR2 is YYREEE (reference sequence). This CDR3 has 14 residues.

This clone was seen more than once but under ten times. This sequence joins TRBV7-2 and TRBJ1-1; 10 nucleotides agree with TRBD1. V lost 1 base and J lost 6; bases outside the gene matches: 17. The length of the CDR3 is 19 residues. The V gene's germline CDR1 is SGHTA and CDR2 FQGNSA. CDR3 region: CASSLEGPWDRGWGAEAFF. CDR3 DNA sequence: TGTGCCAGCAGCTTAGAGGGGCCCTGGGACAGGGGCTGGGGTGCTGAAGCTTTCTTT.

This chain uses TRBV18 with TRBJ2-2, with 8 bases aligning to TRBD2. The CDR3 extends over 18 amino acids. The germline CDR1 and CDR2 sequences are KGHSH and LQKENI. V lost 1 base and J lost 0; bases outside the gene matches: 7. CDR3 region: CASSPLSLSGTNTGELFF. Written as DNA, the CDR3 is TGTGCCAGCTCACCACTTTCCCTTAGCGGGACGAACACCGGGGAGCTGTTTTTT.

The V gene is TRBV7-2, the J gene TRBJ1-2; weak D call: TRBD1 (5 bases). Trimming removed 5 bases from V and 6 bases from J, with 19 bases in between. The germline gives CDR1 SGHTA, CDR2 FQGNSA. The CDR3 runs to 15 residues. This CDR3 is CASSPDRGRPNGYTF. DNA of the CDR3: TGTGCCAGCAGCCCCGACCGGGGACGTCCGAATGGCTACACCTTC. The full variable domain, with the rest looked up from reference TRBV7-2 and TRBJ1-2, is GAGVSQSPSNKVTEKGKDVELRCDPISGHTALYWYRQSLGQGLEFLIYFQGNSAPDKSGLPSDRFSAERTGGSVSTLTIQRTQQEDSAVYLCASSPDRGRPNGYTFGSGTRLTVV.